Below, 31 T cell receptor beta chains from the same sample are listed, as sequenced in a study of CXCR3-negative and CXCR3-positive naive CD8 T cells. What these receptors recognize is not known. General study results and limits: Comparison of naive cells showed more hydrophobic TRB CDR3s in CXCR3-positive than in CXCR3-negative naive cells.

With UMI labels, 5' RACE was used to prepare the TRB cDNA libraries. TCRdb reprocessed the 5' RACE reads and reports one entry per CDR3 protein, with no DNA. The sample table includes about 85,000 distinct CDR3 sequences. Sequencing was performed on naive CXCR3+ CD8+ T cells from blood. Subset defined: CD45RO-CCR7+CD27+CD95- naive CD8+ T cells expressing CXCR3 (TNR3+). The receptors derive from a human donor in good health. Some clones in this sample may be carry-over from other donors' samples.

This rearrangement joins TRBV6-5 to TRBJ1-3. CDR1 and CDR2 from the germline V gene are MNHEY and SVGAGI. The CDR3 consists of 13 residues. This CDR3 reads CASSSYNGNTIYF.

CDR3 protein: CASSSTGYTYEQYF. This chain joins TRBV7-9 and TRBJ2-7; lacking DNA, the TRBD1 call made by TCRdb goes unchecked. Germline V gene data show CDR1 as SEHNR and CDR2 as FQNEAQ (reference sequence). The CDR3 length is 14 residues.

V is TRBV9 and J is TRBJ1-1; TCRdb reports TRBD1, a call that lacks DNA to check it against. Germline loops: CDR1 SGDLS, CDR2 YYNGEE. The CDR3 runs 13 residues. The CDR3 region is CASSVNRGTEAFF.

The chain recombines TRBV6-4 with TRBJ2-1; the TCRdb call, TRBD2, lacks DNA for checking. The CDR3 is 16 residues long. CDR1 and CDR2 from the germline V gene are MRHNA and SNTAGT. CDR3 sequence: CASSTGTQGTYNEQFF.

The chain recombines TRBV6-6 with TRBJ1-5. This CDR3 comprises 13 residues. CDR1 and CDR2 (germline): MNHNY, SVGAGI (reference sequence). CDR3 sequence reads: CASTLYSNQPQHF.

The chain has TRBV28 and TRBJ2-7; the D call of TRBD1 rests on TCRdb alone, since no DNA is present to check it. The CDR3 has 13 amino acids. CDR1 is MDHEN and CDR2 is SYDVKM in the germline V gene. The CDR3 spells CASSRDRVAEQYF.

This sequence joins TRBV28 and TRBJ2-2; TCRdb calls TRBD1, which cannot be checked without DNA. Germline V gives CDR1 MDHEN, CDR2 SYDVKM. The CDR3 extends over 14 amino acids. The CDR3 region is CATTGTEYTGELFF.

The V gene is TRBV7-9, the J gene TRBJ1-2. CDR1 is SEHNR and CDR2 is FQNEAQ in the germline V gene (reference sequence). The CDR3 is 13 residues long. The CDR3 region is CASSDGPYYGYTF.

The rearrangement links TRBV12-3 or TRBV12-4 to TRBJ1-2; TCRdb's D call of TRBD1 is untestable without DNA. The CDR3 contains 14 residues. The CDR3 protein is CASSVTGVDYGYTF.

The chain joins TRBV11-2 to TRBJ2-3. The CDR3 is 12 amino acids. Germline V gives CDR1 SGHAT, CDR2 FQNNGV. The CDR3 is CASSLEADTQYF.

The V call is TRBV5-1, the J call TRBJ1-5; TCRdb indicates TRBD1, and absent DNA this call remains unverified. Per germline, CDR1 SGHRS and CDR2 YFSETQ. The length of the CDR3 is 14 residues. The CDR3 sequence is CASKTGTGNQPQHF.

The V call is TRBV28, the J call TRBJ2-3; TCRdb reports TRBD2, a call that lacks DNA to check it against. CDR3 size: 18 residues. Germline-derived CDR1 and CDR2 are MDHEN and SYDVKM. The CDR3 sequence is CASSSPGLAGGPGDTQYF.

The V and J genes are TRBV4-2 and TRBJ1-5. The CDR3 covers 16 residues. Germline CDR1 reads LGHNA; CDR2 reads YNFKEQ. CDR3 loop: CASSQEGGVYNQPQHF.

The genes are TRBV20-1 and TRBJ2-1; TCRdb returns TRBD1, unconfirmable since there is no DNA. Per the germline V gene, CDR1 is DFQATT and CDR2 is SNEGSKA (reference sequence). This CDR3 spans 11 amino acids. The CDR3: CSAPQGNEQFF.

The chain couples TRBV2 to TRBJ2-5. The CDR3 is made up of 12 amino acids. CDR1 and CDR2 from the germline V gene are SNHLY and FYNNEI. CDR3 residues: CATSTTTGTLYF.

The chain couples TRBV4-1 to TRBJ2-7; absent DNA, TCRdb's TRBD1 call cannot be checked. CDR1 MGHRA and CDR2 YSYEKL come from the germline V gene. The CDR3 covers 14 residues. CDR3 in amino acids: CASGDVDRTYEQYF.

The J gene is TRBJ2-1, the V gene TRBV14; TCRdb picks TRBD1, but there is no DNA to check that call. The germline V gene encodes CDR1 SGHDN and CDR2 FVKESK. This CDR3 comprises 14 residues. The CDR3 loop is CARSPRGGSGEQFF. The variable domain in full, completed from reference TRBV14 and TRBJ2-1, reads EAGVTQFPSHSVIEKGQTVTLRCDPISGHDNLYWYRRVMGKEIKFLLHFVKESKQDESGMPNNRFLAERTGGTYSTLKVQPAELEDSGVYFCARSPRGGSGEQFFGPGTRLTVL.

The V gene is TRBV29-1, the J gene TRBJ2-3; the TCRdb call, TRBD1, lacks DNA for checking. Germline lookup yields CDR1 SQVTM and CDR2 ANQGSEA. The length of the CDR3 is 18 residues. The CDR3 sequence: CSVEISAGGRSSTDTQYF.

The gene calls are TRBV6-2 or TRBV6-3 and TRBJ2-5; no DNA is available, so the TRBD2 call from TCRdb remains unchecked. This CDR3 has 15 residues. The germline gives CDR1 MNHEY, CDR2 SVGEGT. The chain's CDR3 is CASRTGTRLEETQYF.

The J gene is TRBJ2-5, the V gene TRBV7-8; TCRdb proposes TRBD1, but this gene call is untestable without DNA. This CDR3 is built from 16 residues. Germline lookup yields CDR1 SGHVS and CDR2 FQNEAQ. CDR3 sequence reads: CASSRLGAGRQETQYF.

This CDR3 reads CAWSVQGLSYEQYF. V and J are TRBV30 and TRBJ2-7; the TCRdb call, TRBD2, lacks DNA for checking. CDR1 is GTSNPN, CDR2 SVGIG, per germline (reference sequence). The CDR3 length is 14 residues.

The chain joins TRBV4-1 to TRBJ2-1; without DNA, the TCRdb call of TRBD1 cannot be checked. CDR1 is MGHRA, CDR2 YSYEKL, per germline. The length of the CDR3 is 17 residues. The CDR3 spells CASSQVQTGGLLDEQFF.

The chain recombines TRBV6-1 with TRBJ2-7; without DNA, the TCRdb call of TRBD1 cannot be checked. The CDR3 is 16 residues long. Germline V gene data show CDR1 as MNHNS and CDR2 as SASEGT. The CDR3 protein is CASSVWGRGSSYEQYF.

The chain combines TRBV6-2 or TRBV6-3 with TRBJ2-7; no DNA is available, so the TRBD1 call from TCRdb remains unchecked. CDR1 is MNHEY, CDR2 SVGEGT, per germline. The CDR3 sequence is 15 residues long. CDR3 protein: CASSYLQGISYEQYF.

The J gene is TRBJ2-7, the V gene TRBV11-1; with no DNA, the TCRdb D assignment of TRBD1 cannot be verified. Germline V lookup: CDR1 SGHAT, CDR2 FQDESV (reference sequence). The CDR3 is 18 amino acids. CDR3 in amino acids: CASSLPPGQGQFSYEQYF.

The chain couples TRBV4-3 to TRBJ1-1; TCRdb calls TRBD1, which cannot be checked without DNA. The V gene's germline CDR1 is LGHNA and CDR2 YSLEER. The CDR3 extends over 14 amino acids. CDR3 in amino acids: CASSQDRGQGEAFF.

The J gene is TRBJ1-1, the V gene TRBV6-6; TCRdb outputs TRBD1, but without DNA this stays unchecked. Germline lookup yields CDR1 MNHNY and CDR2 SVGAGI (reference sequence). This CDR3 has 14 residues. CDR3 region: CASSPKEWGPEAFF.

The chain recombines TRBV7-6 with TRBJ2-5; the D call from TCRdb, TRBD1, cannot be confirmed without DNA. The CDR3 contains 13 residues. Germline lookup yields CDR1 SGHVS and CDR2 FNYEAQ. Here the CDR3 reads CASGLLDTETQYF.

V is TRBV5-1 and J is TRBJ2-3. From germline, CDR1 is SGHRS and CDR2 YFSETQ. This CDR3 has 15 amino acids. The CDR3 here is CASSSDRGETDTQYF.

This CDR3 is CASSPVLTGGEDEQYF. V gene TRBV21-1 combines with J gene TRBJ2-7; with no DNA, the TCRdb D assignment of TRBD1 cannot be verified. TRBV21-1 counts as a pseudogene. The CDR3 is made up of 16 amino acids.

The chain uses TRBV11-2 and TRBJ2-7; checking the TCRdb D call of TRBD1 is not possible without DNA. This CDR3 has 13 residues. Per germline, CDR1 SGHAT and CDR2 FQNNGV. CDR3 amino acids: CASSRLGVHEQYF.